Many counts were recorded for the clone carrying this T cell receptor beta chain. Its specificity is not known. The sample has other DNA sequences that encode this CDR3 too. This record belongs to a study of cytomegalovirus exposure and HLA in healthy donors. Unmatched junction bases numbered 3, after V lost 0 bases and J lost 7 bases. This CDR3 contains 15 residues. Germline CDR1 is MNHEY and CDR2 is SVGAGI. Study-wide results and caveats: The authors enumerated some 170 TCR beta chains as linked to cytomegalovirus. After further analysis at a later stage, around 17,000 TCR beta sequences were associated with HLA alleles at 0.05 false discovery rate.

PCR was performed using 60 Vbeta and 13 Jbeta primers. TCRdb's table, derived via immunoSEQ multiplex PCR, lists solely in-frame clones and lacks some. The data contain 130,000 or so clones, around 81% of them seen just once; the ten biggest clones take up around 2.2%. The specimen sequenced was PBMCs. The V gene is TRBV6-5, the J gene TRBJ1-2; TRBD1 matches 12 bases. The receptor was derived from a middle-aged woman in good health and CMV-seronegative. The CDR3 DNA reads as TGTGCCAGCAGTTACTCGGGACAGGGGGCTGGTGGCTACACCTTC. This sequence encodes CASSYSGQGAGGYTF.